One TCR beta chain is described in this entry. No antigen is known for it. Assay used: immunoSEQ multiplex PCR; TCRdb lists only in-frame clones, some missing. The sample has tens of thousands of clones, around 83% seen once. These data come from a study of identifying expanded T cells in peripheral blood. Healthy donors had no documented immune events, such as infections, while sampled. Regarding the study as a whole: Over two and four weeks, about 15 and 19 clones changed, versus around 1.3 between replicates. Clone count variance between two-week samples rose with total template count.

The sequenced sample consisted of blood. This TCR came from a person aged 18 to 75 in good health.

DNA for the CDR3: TGTGCCAGCAGCTTAGCTATATTAGCGGGAGTAAATGAGCAGTTCTTC. Its translation: CASSLAILAGVNEQFF. The chain links TRBV7-9 to TRBJ2-1, with 9 bases identical to TRBD2. CDR1 is SEHNR, CDR2 FQNEAQ, per germline (reference sequence). The junction had 7 bases not matched to a gene; V was cut back by 0 bases and J by 7 bases. The CDR3 spans 16 residues.